This section outlines one TCR beta chain sequence together with its context. Antigen specificity is unknown. Replicate PCRs from sorted subsets contained around 190 ng DNA, which is some 32,000 T cell genomes. The method was immunoSEQ multiplex PCR; TCRdb's version includes in-frame clones alone and lacks a portion of them. The table shows about 1.9 million clones, with roughly 93% occurring only once. The data are from a study of shared clonotypes between healthy human individuals. About the study: Three plates were used per donor for CD4 naive, three for CD4 memory, two for CD8 naive and one for CD8 memory.

Whole-study results and caveats: Against clonotypes common to all four donors, non-shared ones had lower generation probabilities. Shared across a few donors were around 5% of the naive CD4 clonotypes.

The naive CD8 population came from CD45RO-negative cells selected for CCR7, without terminally differentiated effector memory CD45RA+ cells. With 5 bases removed from V and 6 bases from J, the gap between germline ends came to 25 bases. CDR3 size: 17 residues. Specimen: naive CD8+ T cells from PBMCs. V is TRBV6-7 and J is TRBJ2-5, with D possibly matching TRBD1 (6 bases). TRBV6-7 is marked as an open reading frame, function uncertain. This TCR came from a man younger than 35 in good health. Some clones in this sample may be carry-over from other donors' samples. The CDR3, as DNA: TGTGCCAGCAGTAAAGATAGACCGGGACAATTTTGGCAGACCCAGTACTTC. Translated: CASSKDRPGQFWQTQYF.